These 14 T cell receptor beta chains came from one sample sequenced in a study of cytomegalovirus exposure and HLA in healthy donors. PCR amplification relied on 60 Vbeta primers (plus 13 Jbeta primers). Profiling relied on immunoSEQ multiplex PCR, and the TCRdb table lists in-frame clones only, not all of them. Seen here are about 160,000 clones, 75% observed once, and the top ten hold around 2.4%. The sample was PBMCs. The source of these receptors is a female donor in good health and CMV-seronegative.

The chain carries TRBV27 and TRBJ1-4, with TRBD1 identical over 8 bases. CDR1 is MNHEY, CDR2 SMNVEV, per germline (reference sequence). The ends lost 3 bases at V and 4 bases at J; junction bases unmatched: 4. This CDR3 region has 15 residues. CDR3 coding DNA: TGTGCCAGCAGTTTCCGGGGACAGGATAATGAAAAACTGTTTTTT. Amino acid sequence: CASSFRGQDNEKLFF.

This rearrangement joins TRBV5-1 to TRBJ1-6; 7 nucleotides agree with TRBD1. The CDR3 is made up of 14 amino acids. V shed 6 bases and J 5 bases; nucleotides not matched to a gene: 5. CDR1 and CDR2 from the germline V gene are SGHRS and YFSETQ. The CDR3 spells CASKEQGNNSPLHF. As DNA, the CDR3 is TGCGCCAGCAAAGAACAGGGGAATAATTCACCCCTCCACTTT.

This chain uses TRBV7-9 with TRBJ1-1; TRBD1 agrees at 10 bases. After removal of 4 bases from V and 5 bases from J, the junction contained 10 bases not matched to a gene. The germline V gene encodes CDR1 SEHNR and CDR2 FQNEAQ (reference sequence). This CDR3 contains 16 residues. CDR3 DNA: TGTGCCAGCAGCTCCCCGGACAGGGGGAGAGGGACTGAAGCTTTCTTT. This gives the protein CASSSPDRGRGTEAFF.

CDR3 sequence: CAWNLLRGTNEKLFF. Written as DNA, the CDR3 is TGTGCCTGGAATCTTTTGCGGGGAACTAATGAAAAACTGTTTTTT. This chain uses TRBV30 with TRBJ1-4; the D is unclear. Germline V CDR1 and CDR2: GTSNPN, SVGIG (reference sequence). The CDR3 is made up of 15 amino acids. V shed 4 bases and J shed 1 base, with 13 bases lying between them.

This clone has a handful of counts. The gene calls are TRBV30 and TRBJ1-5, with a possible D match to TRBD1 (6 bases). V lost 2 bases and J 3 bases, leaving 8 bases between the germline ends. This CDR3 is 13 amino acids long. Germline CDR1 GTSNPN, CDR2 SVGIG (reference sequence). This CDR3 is CAWSRQDNQPQHF. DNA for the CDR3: TGTGCCTGGAGTCGACAGGACAATCAGCCCCAGCATTTT.

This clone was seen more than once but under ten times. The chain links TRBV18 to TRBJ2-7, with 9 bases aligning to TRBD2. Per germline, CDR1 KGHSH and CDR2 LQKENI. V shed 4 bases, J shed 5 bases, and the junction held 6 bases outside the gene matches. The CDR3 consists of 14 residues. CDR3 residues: CASSQSPSGNEQYF. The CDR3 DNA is TGTGCCAGCTCACAGTCCCCTAGCGGGAACGAGCAGTACTTC.

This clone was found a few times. CDR3 residues: CASSYGAVNTGELFF. The CDR3 bases are TGTGCCAGCAGTTACGGTGCGGTCAACACCGGGGAGCTGTTTTTT. The V call is TRBV6-5, the J call TRBJ2-2; the D is unclear. This CDR3 contains 15 residues. Trimming stripped 2 bases from V and 2 bases from J, with 9 bases between. The germline V gene encodes CDR1 MNHEY and CDR2 SVGAGI.

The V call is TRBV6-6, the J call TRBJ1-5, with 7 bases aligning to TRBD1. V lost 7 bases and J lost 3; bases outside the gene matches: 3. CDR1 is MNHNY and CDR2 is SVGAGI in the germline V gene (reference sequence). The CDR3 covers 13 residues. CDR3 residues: CASIDRDNQPQHF. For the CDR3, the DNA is TGTGCCAGCATAGACAGGGACAATCAGCCCCAGCATTTT.

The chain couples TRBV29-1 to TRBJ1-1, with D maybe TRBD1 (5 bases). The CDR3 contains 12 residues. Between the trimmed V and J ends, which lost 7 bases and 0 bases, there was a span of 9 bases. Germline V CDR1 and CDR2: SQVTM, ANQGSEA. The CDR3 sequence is CSADRLNTEAFF. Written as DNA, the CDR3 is TGCAGCGCCGACAGACTGAACACTGAAGCTTTCTTT.

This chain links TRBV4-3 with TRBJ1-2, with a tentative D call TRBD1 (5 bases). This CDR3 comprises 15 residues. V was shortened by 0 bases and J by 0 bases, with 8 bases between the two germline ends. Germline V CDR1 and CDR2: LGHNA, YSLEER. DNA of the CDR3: TGCGCCAGCAGCCAAGATGGGGGGACTAACTATGGCTACACCTTC. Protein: CASSQDGGTNYGYTF.

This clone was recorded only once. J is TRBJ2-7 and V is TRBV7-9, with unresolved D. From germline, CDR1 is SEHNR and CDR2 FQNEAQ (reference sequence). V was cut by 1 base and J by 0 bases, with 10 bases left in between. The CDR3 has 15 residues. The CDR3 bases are TGTGCCAGCAGCTTAGGACGGTCTAGCTCCTACGAGCAGTACTTC. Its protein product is CASSLGRSSSYEQYF.

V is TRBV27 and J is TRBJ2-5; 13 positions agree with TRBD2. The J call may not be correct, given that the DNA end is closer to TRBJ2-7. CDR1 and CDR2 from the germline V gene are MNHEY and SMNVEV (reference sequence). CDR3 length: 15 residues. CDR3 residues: CASSTSGRASHEQYF. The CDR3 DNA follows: TGTGCCAGCAGTACTAGCGGGAGGGCCAGCCACGAGCAGTACTTC.

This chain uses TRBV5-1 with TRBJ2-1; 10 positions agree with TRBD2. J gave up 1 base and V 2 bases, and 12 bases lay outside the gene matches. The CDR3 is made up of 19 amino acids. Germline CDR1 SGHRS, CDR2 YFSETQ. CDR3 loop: CASSFPPLLAGWSYNEQFF. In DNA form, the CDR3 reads TGCGCCAGCAGCTTCCCCCCCTTACTAGCGGGGTGGTCCTACAATGAGCAGTTCTTC.

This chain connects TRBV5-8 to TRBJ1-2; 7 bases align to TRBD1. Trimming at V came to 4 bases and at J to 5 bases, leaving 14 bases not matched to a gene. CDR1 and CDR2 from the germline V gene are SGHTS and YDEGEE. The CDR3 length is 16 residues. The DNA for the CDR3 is TGTGCCAGCAGCGAACCTTACAGGGGAGGTTGGTATGGCTACACCTTC. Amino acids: CASSEPYRGGWYGYTF. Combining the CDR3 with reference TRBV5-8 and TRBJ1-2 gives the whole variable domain EAGVTQSPTHLIKTRGQQATLRCSPISGHTSVYWYQQALGLGLQFLLWYDEGEERNRGNFPPRFSGRQFPNYSSELNVNALELEDSALYLCASSEPYRGGWYGYTFGSGTRLTVV.